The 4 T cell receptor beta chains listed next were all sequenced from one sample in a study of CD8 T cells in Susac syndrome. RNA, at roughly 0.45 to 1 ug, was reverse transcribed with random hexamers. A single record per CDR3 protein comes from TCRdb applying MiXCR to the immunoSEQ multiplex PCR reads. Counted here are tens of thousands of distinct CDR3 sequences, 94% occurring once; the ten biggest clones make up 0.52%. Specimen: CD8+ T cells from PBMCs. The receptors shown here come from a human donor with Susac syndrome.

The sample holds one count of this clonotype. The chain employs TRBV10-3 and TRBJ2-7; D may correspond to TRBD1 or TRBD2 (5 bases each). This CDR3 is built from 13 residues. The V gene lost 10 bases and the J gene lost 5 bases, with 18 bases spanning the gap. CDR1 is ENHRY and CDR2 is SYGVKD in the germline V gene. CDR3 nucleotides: TGTGCCACAAAAGATCCCCAGGGAGACGAGCAGTACTTC. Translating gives CATKDPQGDEQYF.

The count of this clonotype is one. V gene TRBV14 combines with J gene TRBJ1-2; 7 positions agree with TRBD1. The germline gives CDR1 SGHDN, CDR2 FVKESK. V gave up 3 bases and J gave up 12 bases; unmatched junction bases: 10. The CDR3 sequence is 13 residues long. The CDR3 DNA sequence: TGTGCCAGCAGCCATCGAAAGGGGGCATTCGACACCTTC. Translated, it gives CASSHRKGAFDTF.

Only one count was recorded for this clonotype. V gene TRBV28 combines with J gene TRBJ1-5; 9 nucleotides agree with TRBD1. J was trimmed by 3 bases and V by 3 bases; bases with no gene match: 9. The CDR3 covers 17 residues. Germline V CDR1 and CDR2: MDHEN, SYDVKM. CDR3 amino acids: CASSFWDREDDNQPQHF. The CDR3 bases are TGTGCCAGCAGTTTCTGGGACAGGGAGGATGACAATCAGCCCCAGCATTTT.

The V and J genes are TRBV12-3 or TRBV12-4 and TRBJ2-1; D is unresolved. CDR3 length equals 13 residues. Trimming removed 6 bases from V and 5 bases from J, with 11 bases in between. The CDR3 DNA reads TGTGCCAGCAGCGAGGACCCCGACAATGAGCAGTTCTTC. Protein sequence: CASSEDPDNEQFF.